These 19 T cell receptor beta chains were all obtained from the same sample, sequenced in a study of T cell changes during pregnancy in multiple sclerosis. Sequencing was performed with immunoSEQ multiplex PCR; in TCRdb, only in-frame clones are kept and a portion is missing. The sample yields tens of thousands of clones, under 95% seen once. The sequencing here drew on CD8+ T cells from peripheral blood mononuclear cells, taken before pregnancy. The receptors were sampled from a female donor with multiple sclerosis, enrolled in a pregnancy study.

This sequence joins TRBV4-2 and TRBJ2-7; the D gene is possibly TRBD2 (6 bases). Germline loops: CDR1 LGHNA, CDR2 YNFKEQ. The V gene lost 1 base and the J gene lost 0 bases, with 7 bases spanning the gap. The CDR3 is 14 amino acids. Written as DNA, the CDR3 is TGTGCCAGCAGCCAAGTGGGGGGCTCCTACGAGCAGTACTTC. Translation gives CASSQVGGSYEQYF.

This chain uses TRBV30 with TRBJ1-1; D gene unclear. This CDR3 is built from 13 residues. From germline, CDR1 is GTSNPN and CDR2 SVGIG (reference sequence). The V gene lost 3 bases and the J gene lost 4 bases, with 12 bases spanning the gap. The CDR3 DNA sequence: TGTGCCTGGAGCTTCCGAGAGGGCACTGAAGCTTTCTTT. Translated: CAWSFREGTEAFF. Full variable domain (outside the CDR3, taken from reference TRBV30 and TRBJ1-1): SQTIHQWPATLVQPVGSPLSLECTVEGTSNPNLYWYRQAAGRGLQLLFYSVGIGQISSEVPQNLSASRPQDRQFILSSKKLLLSDSGFYLCAWSFREGTEAFFGQGTRLTVV.

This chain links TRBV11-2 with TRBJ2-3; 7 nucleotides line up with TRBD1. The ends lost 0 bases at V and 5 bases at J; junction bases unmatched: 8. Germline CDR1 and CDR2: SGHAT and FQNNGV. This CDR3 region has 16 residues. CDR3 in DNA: TGTGCCAGCAGCTTAGAGGCAGGGGGTTCGAAAGATACGCAGTATTTT. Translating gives CASSLEAGGSKDTQYF. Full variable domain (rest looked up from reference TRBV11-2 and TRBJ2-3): EAGVAQSPRYKIIEKRQSVAFWCNPISGHATLYWYQQILGQGPKLLIQFQNNGVVDDSQLPKDRFSAERLKGVDSTLKIQPAKLEDSAVYLCASSLEAGGSKDTQYFGPGTRLTVL.

The CDR3, as DNA: TGCGCCAGCAGTGAGCTTGTTCTGGATACGCAGTATTTT. It specifies CASSELVLDTQYF. The chain carries TRBV10-2 and TRBJ2-3, with unresolved D. Germline assignment: CDR1 WSHSY and CDR2 SAAADI. The CDR3 length is 13 residues. Trimming cost V 2 bases and J 6 bases, with 9 bases left between them.

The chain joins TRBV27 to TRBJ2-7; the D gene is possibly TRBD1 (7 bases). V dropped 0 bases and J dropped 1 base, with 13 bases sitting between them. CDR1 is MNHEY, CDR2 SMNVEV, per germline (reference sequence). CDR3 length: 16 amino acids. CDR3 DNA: TGTGCCAGCAGTTTATCGGGGGGACAGCCATCCTACGAGCAGTACTTC. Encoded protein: CASSLSGGQPSYEQYF.

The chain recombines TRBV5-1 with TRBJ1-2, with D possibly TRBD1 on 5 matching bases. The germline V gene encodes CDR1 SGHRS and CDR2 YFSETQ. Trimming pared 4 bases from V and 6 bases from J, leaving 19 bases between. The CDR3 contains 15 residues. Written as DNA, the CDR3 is TGCGCCAGCAGCCCAGGAGGCCCTGGAGGGGATGGCTACACCTTC. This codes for CASSPGGPGGDGYTF.

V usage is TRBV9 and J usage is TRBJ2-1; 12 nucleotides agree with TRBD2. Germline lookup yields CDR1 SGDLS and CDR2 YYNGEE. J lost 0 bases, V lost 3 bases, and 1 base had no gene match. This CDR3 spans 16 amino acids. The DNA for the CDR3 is TGTGCCAGCAGCGAGACTAGCGGGAGCTCCTACAATGAGCAGTTCTTC. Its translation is CASSETSGSSYNEQFF.

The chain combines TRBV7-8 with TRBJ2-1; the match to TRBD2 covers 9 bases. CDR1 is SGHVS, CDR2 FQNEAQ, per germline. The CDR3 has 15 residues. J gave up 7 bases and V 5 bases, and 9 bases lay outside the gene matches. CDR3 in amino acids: CASSASSGVLNEQFF. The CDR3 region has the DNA TGTGCCAGCAGCGCCTCTAGCGGGGTCTTGAATGAGCAGTTCTTC.

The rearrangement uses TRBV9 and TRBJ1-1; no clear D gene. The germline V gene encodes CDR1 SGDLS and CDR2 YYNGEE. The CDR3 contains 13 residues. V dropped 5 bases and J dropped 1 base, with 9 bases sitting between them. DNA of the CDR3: TGTGCCAGCAGGGCATCCAAGAACACTGAAGCTTTCTTT. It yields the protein CASRASKNTEAFF. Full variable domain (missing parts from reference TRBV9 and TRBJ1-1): DSGVTQTPKHLITATGQRVTLRCSPRSGDLSVYWYQQSLDQGLQFLIQYYNGEERAKGNILERFSAQQFPDLHSELNLSSLELGDSALYFCASRASKNTEAFFGQGTRLTVV.

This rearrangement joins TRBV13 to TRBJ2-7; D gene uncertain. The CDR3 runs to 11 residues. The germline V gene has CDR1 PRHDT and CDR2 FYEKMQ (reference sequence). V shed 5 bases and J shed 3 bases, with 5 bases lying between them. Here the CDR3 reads CASSNGYEQYF. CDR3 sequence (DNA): TGTGCCAGCAGCAACGGCTACGAGCAGTACTTC. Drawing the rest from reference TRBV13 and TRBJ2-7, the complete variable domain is AAGVIQSPRHLIKEKRETATLKCYPIPRHDTVYWYQQGPGQDPQFLISFYEKMQSDKGSIPDRFSAQQFSDYHSELNMSSLELGDSALYFCASSNGYEQYFGPGTRLTVT.

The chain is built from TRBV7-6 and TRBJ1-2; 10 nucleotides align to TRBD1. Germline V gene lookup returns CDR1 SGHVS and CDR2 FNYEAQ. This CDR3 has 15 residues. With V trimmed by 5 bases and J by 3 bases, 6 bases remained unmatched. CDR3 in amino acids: CASSPRQGADYGYTF. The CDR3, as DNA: TGTGCCAGCAGCCCCCGACAGGGGGCCGACTATGGCTACACCTTC.

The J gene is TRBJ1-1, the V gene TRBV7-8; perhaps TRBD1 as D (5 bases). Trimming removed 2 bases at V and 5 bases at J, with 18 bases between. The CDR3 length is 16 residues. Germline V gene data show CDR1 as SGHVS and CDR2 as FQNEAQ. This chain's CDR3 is CASSLPAGHPATEAFF. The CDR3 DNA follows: TGTGCCAGCAGCTTACCCGCCGGACACCCAGCGACTGAAGCTTTCTTT.

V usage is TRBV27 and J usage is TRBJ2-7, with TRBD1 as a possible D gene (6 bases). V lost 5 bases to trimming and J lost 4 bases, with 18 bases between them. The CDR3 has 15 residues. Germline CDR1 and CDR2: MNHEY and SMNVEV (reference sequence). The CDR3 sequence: CASSGTGFPGYEQYF. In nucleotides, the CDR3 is TGTGCCAGCAGTGGTACAGGGTTTCCCGGATACGAGCAGTACTTC.

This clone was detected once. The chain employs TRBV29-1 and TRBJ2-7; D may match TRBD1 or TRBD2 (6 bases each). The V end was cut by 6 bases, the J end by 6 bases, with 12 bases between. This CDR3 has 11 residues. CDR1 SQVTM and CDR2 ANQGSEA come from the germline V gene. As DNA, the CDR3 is TGCAGCGTCGAACAGGGAGGCGAGCAGTACTTC. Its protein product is CSVEQGGEQYF.

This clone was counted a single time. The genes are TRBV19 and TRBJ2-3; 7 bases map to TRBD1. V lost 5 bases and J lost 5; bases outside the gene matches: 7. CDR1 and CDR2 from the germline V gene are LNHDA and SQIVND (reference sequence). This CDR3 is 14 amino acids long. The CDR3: CASSAAHRGDTQYF. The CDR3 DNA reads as TGTGCCAGTAGTGCCGCTCACAGGGGAGATACGCAGTATTTT.

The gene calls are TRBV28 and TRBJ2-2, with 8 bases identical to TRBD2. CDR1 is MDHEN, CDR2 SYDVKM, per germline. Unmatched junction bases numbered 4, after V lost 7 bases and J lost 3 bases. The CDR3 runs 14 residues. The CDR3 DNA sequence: TGTGCCAGCAAAAACGGGAGGGACACCGGGGAGCTGTTTTTT. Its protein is CASKNGRDTGELFF. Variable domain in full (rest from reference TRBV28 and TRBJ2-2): DVKVTQSSRYLVKRTGEKVFLECVQDMDHENMFWYRQDPGLGLRLIYFSYDVKMKEKGDIPEGYSVSREKKERFSLILESASTNQTSMYLCASKNGRDTGELFFGEGSRLTVL.

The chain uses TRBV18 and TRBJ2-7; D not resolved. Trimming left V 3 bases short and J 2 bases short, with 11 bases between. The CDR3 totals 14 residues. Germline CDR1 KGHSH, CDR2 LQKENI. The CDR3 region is CASSPETGTYEQYF. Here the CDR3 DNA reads TGTGCCAGCTCACCCGAGACGGGTACCTACGAGCAGTACTTC.

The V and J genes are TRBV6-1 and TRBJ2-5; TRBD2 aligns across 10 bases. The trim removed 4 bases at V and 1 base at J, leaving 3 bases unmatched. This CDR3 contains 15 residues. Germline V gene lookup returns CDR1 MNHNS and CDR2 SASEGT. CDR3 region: CASSVTSGSQETQYF. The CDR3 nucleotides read TGTGCCAGCAGTGTGACTAGCGGGTCCCAAGAGACCCAGTACTTC.

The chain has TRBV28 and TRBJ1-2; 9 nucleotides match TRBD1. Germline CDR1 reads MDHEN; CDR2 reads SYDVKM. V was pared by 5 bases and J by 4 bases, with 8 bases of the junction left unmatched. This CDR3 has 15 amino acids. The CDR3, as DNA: TGTGCCAGCAGTGGGGAGGACAGGGGCATCTATGGCTACACCTTC. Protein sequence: CASSGEDRGIYGYTF.